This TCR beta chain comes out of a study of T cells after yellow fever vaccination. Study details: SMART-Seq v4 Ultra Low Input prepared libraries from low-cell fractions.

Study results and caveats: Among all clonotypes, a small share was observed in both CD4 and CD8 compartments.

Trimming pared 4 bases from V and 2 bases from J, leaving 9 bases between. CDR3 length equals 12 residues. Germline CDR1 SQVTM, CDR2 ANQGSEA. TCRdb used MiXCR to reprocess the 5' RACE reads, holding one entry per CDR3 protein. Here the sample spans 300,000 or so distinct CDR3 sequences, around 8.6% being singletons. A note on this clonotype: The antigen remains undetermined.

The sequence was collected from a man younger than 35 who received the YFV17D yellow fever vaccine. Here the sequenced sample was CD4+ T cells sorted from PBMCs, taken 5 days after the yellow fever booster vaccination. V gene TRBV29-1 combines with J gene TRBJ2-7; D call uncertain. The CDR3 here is CSVVDHPYEQYF. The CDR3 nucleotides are TGCAGCGTTGTTGACCACCCCTACGAGCAGTACTTC.